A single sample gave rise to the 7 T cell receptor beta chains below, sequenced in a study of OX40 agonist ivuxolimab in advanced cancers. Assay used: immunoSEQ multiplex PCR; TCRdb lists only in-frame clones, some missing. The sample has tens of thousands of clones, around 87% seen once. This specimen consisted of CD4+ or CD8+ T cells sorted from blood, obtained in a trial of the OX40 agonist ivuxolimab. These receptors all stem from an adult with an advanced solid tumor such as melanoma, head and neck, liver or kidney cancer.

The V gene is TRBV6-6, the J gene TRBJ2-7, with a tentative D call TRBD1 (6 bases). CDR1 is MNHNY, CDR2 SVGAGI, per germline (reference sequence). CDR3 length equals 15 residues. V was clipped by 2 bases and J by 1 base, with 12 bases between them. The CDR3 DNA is TGTGCCAGCAGTTACCTCTTGGACAGTTCCTACGAGCAGTACTTC. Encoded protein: CASSYLLDSSYEQYF.

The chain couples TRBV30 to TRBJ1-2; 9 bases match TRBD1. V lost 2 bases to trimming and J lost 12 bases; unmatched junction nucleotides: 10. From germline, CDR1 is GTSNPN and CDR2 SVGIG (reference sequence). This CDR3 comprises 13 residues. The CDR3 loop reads CAWSRTGVILHTF. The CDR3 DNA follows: TGTGCCTGGAGTCGGACAGGGGTAATACTCCACACCTTC. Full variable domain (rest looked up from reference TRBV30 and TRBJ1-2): SQTIHQWPATLVQPVGSPLSLECTVEGTSNPNLYWYRQAAGRGLQLLFYSVGIGQISSEVPQNLSASRPQDRQFILSSKKLLLSDSGFYLCAWSRTGVILHTFGSGTRLTVV.

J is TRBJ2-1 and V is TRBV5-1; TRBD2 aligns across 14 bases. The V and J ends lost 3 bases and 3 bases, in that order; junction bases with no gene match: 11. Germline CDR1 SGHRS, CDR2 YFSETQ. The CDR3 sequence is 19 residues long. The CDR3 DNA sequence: TGCGCCAGCAGCTCGGTCGGGACTAGCGGGAGTAGGGGCTACAATGAGCAGTTCTTC. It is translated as CASSSVGTSGSRGYNEQFF.

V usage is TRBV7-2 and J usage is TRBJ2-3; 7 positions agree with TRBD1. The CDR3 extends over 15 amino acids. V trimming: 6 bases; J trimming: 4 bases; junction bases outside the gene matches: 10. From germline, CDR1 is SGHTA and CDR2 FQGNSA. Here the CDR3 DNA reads TGTGCCAGCAGTGCCCGACAGGGCCGGGCAGATACGCAGTATTTT. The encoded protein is CASSARQGRADTQYF.

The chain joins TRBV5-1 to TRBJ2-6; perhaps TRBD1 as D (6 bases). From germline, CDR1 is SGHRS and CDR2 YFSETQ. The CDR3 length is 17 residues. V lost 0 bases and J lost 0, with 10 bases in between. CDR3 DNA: TGCGCCAGCAGCTTGGGGCCCAGGGGCTCTGGGGCCAACGTCCTGACTTTC. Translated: CASSLGPRGSGANVLTF.

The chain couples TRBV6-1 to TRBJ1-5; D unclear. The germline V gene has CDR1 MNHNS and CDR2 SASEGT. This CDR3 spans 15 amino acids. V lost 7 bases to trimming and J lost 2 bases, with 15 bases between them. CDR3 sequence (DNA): TGTGCCAGCAAATGGACCCATCCCGGCAATCAGCCCCAGCATTTT. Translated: CASKWTHPGNQPQHF.

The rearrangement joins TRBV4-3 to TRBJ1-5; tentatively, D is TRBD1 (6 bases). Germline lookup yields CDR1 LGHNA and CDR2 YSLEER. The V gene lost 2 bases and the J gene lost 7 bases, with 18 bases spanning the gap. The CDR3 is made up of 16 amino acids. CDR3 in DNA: TGCGCCAGCAGCCAATCCCCCCCAGGCAGGGGACAGCCCCAGCATTTT. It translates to CASSQSPPGRGQPQHF.